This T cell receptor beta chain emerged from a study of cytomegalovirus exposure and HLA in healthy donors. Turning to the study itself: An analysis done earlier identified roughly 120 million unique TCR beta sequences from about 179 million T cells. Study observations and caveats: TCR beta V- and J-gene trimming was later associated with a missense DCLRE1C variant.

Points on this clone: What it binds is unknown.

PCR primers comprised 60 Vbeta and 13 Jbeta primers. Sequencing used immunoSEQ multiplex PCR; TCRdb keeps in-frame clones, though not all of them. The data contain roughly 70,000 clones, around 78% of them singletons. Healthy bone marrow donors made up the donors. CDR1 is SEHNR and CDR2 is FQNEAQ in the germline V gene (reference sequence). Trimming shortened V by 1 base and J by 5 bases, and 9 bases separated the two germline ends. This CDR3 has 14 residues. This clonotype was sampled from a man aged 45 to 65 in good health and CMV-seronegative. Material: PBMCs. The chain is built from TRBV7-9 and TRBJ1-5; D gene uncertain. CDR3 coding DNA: TGTGCCAGCAGCTTAGACAACAGTCATCAGCCCCAGCATTTT. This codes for CASSLDNSHQPQHF.